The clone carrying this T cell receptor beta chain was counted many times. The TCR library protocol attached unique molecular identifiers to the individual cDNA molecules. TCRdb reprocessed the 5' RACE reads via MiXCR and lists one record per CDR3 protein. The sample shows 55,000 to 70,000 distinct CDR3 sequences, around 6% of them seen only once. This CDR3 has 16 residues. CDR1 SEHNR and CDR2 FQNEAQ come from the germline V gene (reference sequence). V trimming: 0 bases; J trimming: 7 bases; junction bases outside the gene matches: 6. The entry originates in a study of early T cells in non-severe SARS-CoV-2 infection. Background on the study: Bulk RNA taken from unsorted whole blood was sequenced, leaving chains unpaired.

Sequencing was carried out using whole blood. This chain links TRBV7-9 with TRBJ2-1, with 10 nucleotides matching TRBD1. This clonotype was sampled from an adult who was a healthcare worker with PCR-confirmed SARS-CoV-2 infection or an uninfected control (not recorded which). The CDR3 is CASSLARGTGENEQFF. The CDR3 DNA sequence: TGTGCCAGCAGCTTAGCGCGGGGGACAGGGGAAAATGAGCAGTTCTTC. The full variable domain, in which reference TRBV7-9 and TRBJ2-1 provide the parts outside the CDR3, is DTGVSQNPRHKITKRGQNVTFRCDPISEHNRLYWYRQTLGQGPEFLTYFQNEAQLEKSRLLSDRFSAERPKGSFSTLEIQRTEQGDSAMYLCASSLARGTGENEQFFGPGTRLTVL.